These 20 T cell receptor beta chains originate from one sample sequenced in a study of cytomegalovirus exposure and HLA in healthy donors listed by TCRdb under 2017. The protocol used for the library was the immunoSEQ multiplex PCR assay. Sourced from immuneACCESS, this table was stored by TCRdb with only in-frame sequences that have V and J called. A share of the clones is absent; for the studies checked, an unresolved V gene accounts for under half, and the remainder has no known explanation. Recorded for this sample are almost 200,000 clones; roughly 77% of them occurred a single time. The leading ten clones occupy roughly 1.2% of the sample. Sequencing input: PBMCs. The receptor source for this set is a woman in her thirties in good health and CMV-seronegative.

The chain uses TRBV5-1 and TRBJ2-5, with TRBD2 as a possible D gene (5 bases). Germline CDR1 and CDR2: SGHRS and YFSETQ. This CDR3 is 14 amino acids long. Trimming cost V 4 bases and J 5 bases, with 15 bases left between them. Written as DNA, the CDR3 is TGCGCCAGCAGCCCCGCACTAGTTTTTGAGACCCAGTACTTC. It translates to CASSPALVFETQYF.

The V gene is TRBV30, the J gene TRBJ1-1; D is perhaps TRBD1 (6 bases). CDR1 and CDR2 from the germline V gene are GTSNPN and SVGIG (reference sequence). This CDR3 spans 13 amino acids. The V end lost 6 bases, the J end lost 4 bases, and 15 bases lay between the germline ends. The CDR3 coding sequence is TGTGCCTGCGAGGGACACCCGGGCACTGAAGCTTTCTTT. Amino acid sequence: CACEGHPGTEAFF. Supplemented by reference TRBV30 and TRBJ1-1, the full variable domain reads SQTIHQWPATLVQPVGSPLSLECTVEGTSNPNLYWYRQAAGRGLQLLFYSVGIGQISSEVPQNLSASRPQDRQFILSSKKLLLSDSGFYLCACEGHPGTEAFFGQGTRLTVV.

The V and J genes are TRBV5-1 and TRBJ2-1, with TRBD1 matching 7 bases. J gave up 2 bases and V 4 bases, and 6 bases lay outside the gene matches. The CDR3 is 15 amino acids. Germline assignment: CDR1 SGHRS and CDR2 YFSETQ. CDR3 coding DNA: TGCGCCAGCAGCCTACAGGGGAACGCCTACAATGAGCAGTTCTTC. The encoded protein is CASSLQGNAYNEQFF. The full variable domain, its missing parts supplied by reference TRBV5-1 and TRBJ2-1, is KAGVTQTPRYLIKTRGQQVTLSCSPISGHRSVSWYQQTPGQGLQFLFEYFSETQRNKGNFPGRFSGRQFSNSRSEMNVSTLELGDSALYLCASSLQGNAYNEQFFGPGTRLTVL.

The chain is built from TRBV5-1 and TRBJ2-3, with D unclear. The CDR3 extends over 14 amino acids. The V and J ends lost 4 bases and 3 bases respectively, with 12 bases between them. Looked up from germline, CDR1 is SGHRS and CDR2 is YFSETQ. In DNA, the CDR3 is TGCGCCAGCAGCAACCCTCAGGCTACAGATACGCAGTATTTT. Its translation is CASSNPQATDTQYF.

The chain carries TRBV6-1 and TRBJ2-1, with a tentative D call TRBD1 (6 bases). The germline CDR1 and CDR2 sequences are MNHNS and SASEGT. The CDR3 has 11 residues. V was trimmed by 7 bases and J by 7 bases, leaving 8 bases between them. The CDR3 coding sequence is TGTGCCAGCACAGGGGCAAATGAGCAGTTCTTC. Its translation: CASTGANEQFF.

The V and J genes are TRBV27 and TRBJ2-7; weak D call: TRBD1 (6 bases). Germline lookup yields CDR1 MNHEY and CDR2 SMNVEV (reference sequence). This CDR3 is built from 13 residues. V dropped 3 bases and J dropped 6 bases, with 12 bases sitting between them. The CDR3 DNA follows: TGTGCCAGCAGTTTGGAGACAGGAGGCGAGCAGTACTTC. Its protein product is CASSLETGGEQYF.

The rearrangement joins TRBV6-5 to TRBJ2-7; TRBD2 aligns across 7 bases. Germline values: CDR1 MNHEY, CDR2 SVGAGI. After removal of 4 bases from V and 3 bases from J, the junction contained 6 bases not matched to a gene. The CDR3 length is 14 residues. CDR3 bases: TGTGCCAGCAGTTTATACGGGACTAACTACGAGCAGTACTTC. Amino acids: CASSLYGTNYEQYF.

V and J are TRBV5-4 and TRBJ1-1, with D possibly TRBD1 on 6 matching bases. The germline V and J ends were trimmed by 5 bases and 4 bases, with 12 bases remaining between them. This CDR3 has 13 residues. The germline V gene has CDR1 SGHNT and CDR2 YYREEE (reference sequence). CDR3 sequence: CASRSGTSTEAFF. The CDR3 region has the DNA TGTGCCAGCAGATCCGGGACAAGCACTGAAGCTTTCTTT. Together with reference TRBV5-4 and TRBJ1-1, the CDR3 gives the full variable domain: ETGVTQSPTHLIKTRGQQVTLRCSSQSGHNTVSWYQQALGQGPQFIFQYYREEENGRGNFPPRFSGLQFPNYSSELNVNALELDDSALYLCASRSGTSTEAFFGQGTRLTVV.

The chain is built from TRBV27 and TRBJ2-3, with 12 bases fitting TRBD1. The CDR3 is 16 residues long. Germline CDR1 is MNHEY and CDR2 is SMNVEV (reference sequence). Losses at the gene ends were 4 bases for V and 6 bases for J; bases not matched to a gene: 8. The CDR3 sequence is CASSSLGQGAGDTQYF. CDR3 nucleotides: TGTGCCAGCAGTTCCCTGGGACAGGGGGCCGGGGATACGCAGTATTTT.

The chain joins TRBV5-1 to TRBJ1-1; 7 bases map to TRBD1. The trim removed 6 bases at V and 6 bases at J, leaving 8 bases unmatched. Germline CDR1 SGHRS, CDR2 YFSETQ. CDR3 length: 13 residues. CDR3 protein: CASTATGTSEAFF. Here the CDR3 DNA reads TGCGCCAGCACGGCGACAGGGACTTCTGAAGCTTTCTTT.

The CDR3 DNA sequence: TGTGCCAGTAGTTGGCAGGGGGTTGAGACCCAGTACTTC. Translation gives CASSWQGVETQYF. This chain uses TRBV19 with TRBJ2-5; TRBD1 aligns across 7 bases. V lost 5 bases, J lost 5 bases, and 5 bases stayed unmatched. The length of the CDR3 is 13 residues. Germline values: CDR1 LNHDA, CDR2 SQIVND (reference sequence).

The chain uses TRBV2 and TRBJ2-7; maybe TRBD1 (5 bases). The V end was cut by 1 base, the J end by 6 bases, with 10 bases between. The CDR3 is 13 residues long. Germline CDR1 SNHLY, CDR2 FYNNEI. CDR3 DNA: TGTGCCAGCAGTGAAGGCCACAGGATCGAGCAGTACTTC. Amino acids: CASSEGHRIEQYF.

The V gene is TRBV6-1, the J gene TRBJ1-3, with TRBD1 matching 8 bases. The CDR3 extends over 15 amino acids. With 6 bases clipped from V and 0 bases from J, the junction kept 4 bases outside the gene matches. Germline lookup yields CDR1 MNHNS and CDR2 SASEGT. The CDR3 DNA follows: TGTGCCAGCAGCCGACAGGGGAACTCTGGAAACACCATATATTTT. Protein: CASSRQGNSGNTIYF.

The rearrangement joins TRBV5-1 to TRBJ1-2; the match to TRBD1 covers 7 bases. V lost 0 bases, J lost 8 bases, and 4 bases stayed unmatched. Germline assignment: CDR1 SGHRS and CDR2 YFSETQ. The CDR3 loop spans 13 amino acids. The CDR3 here is CASSLGQGEGYTF. The CDR3 region has the DNA TGCGCCAGCAGCTTGGGTCAGGGGGAAGGCTACACCTTC.

V is TRBV5-1 and J is TRBJ2-7, with TRBD1 identical over 9 bases. This CDR3 spans 14 amino acids. Unmatched junction bases numbered 6, after V lost 4 bases and J lost 4 bases. Germline V gene data show CDR1 as SGHRS and CDR2 as YFSETQ. The CDR3 region has the DNA TGCGCCAGCAGCCCCGACAGGGGGTCTTACGAGCAGTACTTC. Encoded protein: CASSPDRGSYEQYF.

The rearrangement uses TRBV9 and TRBJ2-1; D unclear. CDR3 length: 14 amino acids. Germline CDR1 is SGDLS and CDR2 is YYNGEE. V was clipped by 6 bases and J by 4 bases, with 14 bases between them. The CDR3 DNA sequence: TGTGCCAGCACGGAGCTTTCGGTATACAATGAGCAGTTCTTC. Protein sequence: CASTELSVYNEQFF.

The chain employs TRBV6-5 and TRBJ2-5; D remains unclear. With 5 bases removed from V and 4 bases from J, the gap between germline ends came to 11 bases. The CDR3 totals 13 residues. From germline, CDR1 is MNHEY and CDR2 SVGAGI. The CDR3 DNA sequence: TGTGCCAGCAGTCTCGGTCACGGAGAGACCCAGTACTTC. Amino acid sequence: CASSLGHGETQYF.

The gene calls are TRBV6-6 and TRBJ2-5; unclear D gene. The CDR3 runs 13 residues. Trimming removed 2 bases from V and 2 bases from J, with 6 bases in between. Per the germline V gene, CDR1 is MNHNY and CDR2 is SVGAGI (reference sequence). In DNA form, the CDR3 reads TGTGCCAGCAGTTACGGAGATCAAGAGACCCAGTACTTC. Translating it yields CASSYGDQETQYF.

This chain links TRBV10-3 with TRBJ1-6, with D perhaps matching TRBD1 (6 bases). This CDR3 is 13 amino acids long. The V gene's germline CDR1 is ENHRY and CDR2 SYGVKD. Between the trimmed V and J ends, which lost 9 bases and 7 bases, there was a span of 13 bases. CDR3 bases: TGTGCCATGACACAGGGATGGAATTCACCCCTCCACTTT. It encodes CAMTQGWNSPLHF.

The chain combines TRBV28 with TRBJ1-5, with D maybe TRBD1 (6 bases). The CDR3 contains 13 residues. V was pared by 11 bases and J by 0 bases, with 11 bases between. CDR1 is MDHEN, CDR2 SYDVKM, per germline. CDR3 bases: TGTGCCTCCAGGGGCAATAGCAATCAGCCCCAGCATTTT. Translation gives CASRGNSNQPQHF. Supplemented by reference TRBV28 and TRBJ1-5, the full variable domain reads DVKVTQSSRYLVKRTGEKVFLECVQDMDHENMFWYRQDPGLGLRLIYFSYDVKMKEKGDIPEGYSVSREKKERFSLILESASTNQTSMYLCASRGNSNQPQHFGDGTRLSIL.